The text below deals with one T cell receptor (beta chain). This sample is part of a study of shared clonotypes between healthy human individuals. Study-level background: The composition of the donors was two women and a few men aged 18 to 49.

The CDR3 extends over 14 amino acids. Germline V gene sequence: CDR1 MGHDK, CDR2 SYGVNS. Trimming removed 5 bases from V and 2 bases from J, with 13 bases in between. Assay used: immunoSEQ multiplex PCR; TCRdb lists only in-frame clones, some missing. The data show some 1.4 million clones, more than 95% seen once. The V gene is TRBV25-1, the J gene TRBJ2-7, with D unclear. The receptor's source is a man aged 25 to 40 in good health. Sequencing was performed on naive CD4+ T cells sorted from blood. Subset denoted: CD45RA+ positively selected. The CDR3 nucleotides are TGTGCCAGCAGTCCAAGGAGAGTCCCCTACGAGCAGTACTTC. Its translation: CASSPRRVPYEQYF.